This TCR beta chain emerged from a study of PD-1 blockade in mismatch repair-deficient tumors. Overall study: Patients had some twelve mismatch repair-deficient cancer types, all previously treated and progressing. Study-wide results and caveats: Tumor-resident clones, often undetectable pretreatment in blood, expanded then contracted after pembrolizumab.

Every patient had mismatch repair deficiency by PCR or immunohistochemistry. The TCR-sequenced patients were three responders to pembrolizumab. Points on this clone: The target antigen is unknown.

Repertoires were generated with immunoSEQ multiplex PCR, while TCRdb's copy carries only in-frame clones and drops some. Of some 66,000 clones in the sample, approximately 88% are singletons; the top ten hold approximately 13%. CDR3 length equals 17 residues. The trim removed 1 base at V and 2 bases at J, leaving 14 bases unmatched. Germline CDR1 is GTSNPN and CDR2 is SVGIG (reference sequence). This clonotype was obtained from an adult with mismatch repair-deficient cancer. The specimen comprised peripheral blood, sampled 52 weeks after starting pembrolizumab. The chain combines TRBV30 with TRBJ2-7; the match to TRBD1 covers 7 bases. The CDR3 here is CAWSEGRWQGVTYEQYF. The CDR3, as DNA: TGTGCCTGGAGTGAGGGTCGGTGGCAGGGGGTGACCTACGAGCAGTACTTC.